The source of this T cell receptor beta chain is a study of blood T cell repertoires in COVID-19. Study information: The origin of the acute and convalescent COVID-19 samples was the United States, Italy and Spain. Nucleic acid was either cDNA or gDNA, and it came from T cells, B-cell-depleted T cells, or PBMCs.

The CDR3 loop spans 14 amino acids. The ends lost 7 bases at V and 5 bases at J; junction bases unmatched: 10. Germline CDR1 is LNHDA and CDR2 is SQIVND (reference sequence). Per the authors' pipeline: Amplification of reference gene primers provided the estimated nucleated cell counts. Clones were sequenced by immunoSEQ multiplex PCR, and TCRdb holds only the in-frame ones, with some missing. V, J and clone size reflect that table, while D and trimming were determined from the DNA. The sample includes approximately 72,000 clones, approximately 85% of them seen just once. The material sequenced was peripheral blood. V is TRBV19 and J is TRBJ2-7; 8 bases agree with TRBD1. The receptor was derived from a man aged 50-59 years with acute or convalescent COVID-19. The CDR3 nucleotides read TGTGCCAGTATCCGGGACAGGAACAGCAACGAGCAGTACTTC. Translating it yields CASIRDRNSNEQYF.